The 4 T cell receptor beta chains presented below share a single source sample, sequenced in a study of cytomegalovirus exposure and HLA in healthy donors. The PCR contained 60 Vbeta and 13 Jbeta primers. The table came from immunoSEQ multiplex PCR; TCRdb's copy has only in-frame clones and leaves some out. The table lists some 200,000 clones, under 90% of them singletons, with around 0.1% in the top ten. Input material: PBMCs. The receptors come from a boy aged 2 to 10 in good health and CMV-seronegative.

This chain links TRBV12-5 with TRBJ2-3; a possible D gene is TRBD2 (5 bases). The germline V and J ends were trimmed by 3 bases and 4 bases, with 8 bases remaining between them. Germline assignment: CDR1 LGHNT and CDR2 FRNRAP. This CDR3 is 13 amino acids long. CDR3 protein: CASGFWGADTQYF. CDR3 in DNA: TGTGCTAGTGGTTTTTGGGGAGCAGATACGCAGTATTTT.

V is TRBV5-1 and J is TRBJ1-3; D is possibly TRBD1 (5 bases). CDR1 and CDR2 from the germline V gene are SGHRS and YFSETQ. This CDR3 contains 13 residues. The V and J ends lost 2 bases and 7 bases respectively, with 10 bases between them. The CDR3 loop reads CASSFEEGNTIYF. The CDR3 nucleotides are TGCGCCAGCAGCTTTGAGGAGGGGAACACCATATATTTT.

V is TRBV6-5 and J is TRBJ2-7; 12 bases fit TRBD2. The ends lost 2 bases at V and 7 bases at J; junction bases unmatched: 6. Germline loops: CDR1 MNHEY, CDR2 SVGAGI. CDR3 length: 15 residues. The CDR3: CASSYATSGGREQYF. Written as DNA, the CDR3 is TGTGCCAGCAGTTACGCGACTAGCGGGGGTCGGGAGCAGTACTTC.

The chain combines TRBV2 with TRBJ2-5; 11 bases are a match to TRBD2. This CDR3 has 14 residues. The germline CDR1 and CDR2 sequences are SNHLY and FYNNEI. V was pared by 6 bases and J by 4 bases, with 4 bases of the junction left unmatched. The CDR3: CASRKTSGAETQYF. CDR3 nucleotide sequence: TGTGCCAGCAGGAAGACTAGCGGGGCAGAGACCCAGTACTTC. The variable domain in full, with the rest retrieved from reference TRBV2 and TRBJ2-5, is EPEVTQTPSHQVTQMGQEVILRCVPISNHLYFYWYRQILGQKVEFLVSFYNNEISEKSEIFDDQFSVERPDGSNFTLKIRSTKLEDSAMYFCASRKTSGAETQYFGPGTRLLVL.